The clone carrying this TCR beta chain was seen just once. The target antigen is unknown. The CDR3 is 18 amino acids. In germline, CDR1 is SGHVS, CDR2 FNYEAQ. The V gene end was trimmed by 0 bases and the J gene end by 4 bases; junction bases not matched to a gene: 9. This entry is derived from a study of cytomegalovirus exposure and HLA in healthy donors. Points from the study as a whole: Researchers counted roughly 150 TCR beta chains as cytomegalovirus-associated. Analyses of presence and absence presupposed an approximately uniform sequencing depth across donors.

The PCR made use of 60 Vbeta and 13 Jbeta primers. Method: immunoSEQ multiplex PCR; TCRdb's copy keeps in-frame clones and lacks some. The sample carries 80,000 to 130,000 clones, about 70% recorded once. Source material: PBMCs. The receptor comes from a woman aged 18-35 years in good health and CMV-seropositive. The V gene is TRBV7-6, the J gene TRBJ2-1; TRBD2 agrees at 10 bases. The CDR3 DNA is TGTGCCAGCAGCTTAGCAGCGGGAGGGACTTGGGGTTACAATGAGCAGTTCTTC. Translation: CASSLAAGGTWGYNEQFF.